The rows below give T cell receptor beta chains drawn from one sample of a study of T cells after yellow fever vaccination. TCRdb re-analysed the 5' RACE reads in MiXCR, keeping a single row per CDR3 protein. Of almost 600,000 distinct CDR3 sequences in the sample, about 14% are singletons; the top ten hold more than 13%. The source was PBMCs, collected on the day of the yellow fever booster vaccination. The receptors derive from a man aged 25 to 40 who received the YFV17D yellow fever vaccine. The conserved cysteine and the conserved F or W are not part of the CDR3 here. The order of the fields is V gene, J gene, D gene, CDR3 protein. The D gene is left open where the match is weak.

v_call: TRBV20-1
j_call: TRBJ2-4
d_call: -
cdr3_aa: SARARDGDIQY

v_call: TRBV28
j_call: TRBJ2-7
d_call: TRBD1
cdr3_aa: ASSLGQGASLKY

v_call: TRBV4-3
j_call: TRBJ2-7
d_call: -
cdr3_aa: ASSQASAEDWSSYEQY

v_call: TRBV11-2
j_call: TRBJ2-4
d_call: -
cdr3_aa: ASSLDPLGTLNIQY

v_call: TRBV9
j_call: TRBJ2-4
d_call: -
cdr3_aa: ASSPEADLAKNIQY

v_call: TRBV9
j_call: TRBJ1-4
d_call: TRBD1
cdr3_aa: ASSLRTGEYEKLF

v_call: TRBV3-1
j_call: TRBJ2-6
d_call: -
cdr3_aa: ASAYGANVLT

v_call: TRBV5-1
j_call: TRBJ2-7
d_call: TRBD1
cdr3_aa: ASSFELGITGGVEQY

v_call: TRBV28
j_call: TRBJ2-5
d_call: -
cdr3_aa: ASSSTGGDETQY

v_call: TRBV23-1
j_call: TRBJ2-7
d_call: TRBD2
cdr3_aa: ARTLTWTSDYEQY

v_call: TRBV6-5
j_call: TRBJ2-3
d_call: TRBD1
cdr3_aa: ASSYTTGGTDTQY

v_call: TRBV27
j_call: TRBJ2-7
d_call: TRBD1
cdr3_aa: ASSSLRDRGYEQY

v_call: TRBV9
j_call: TRBJ1-2
d_call: -
cdr3_aa: ASSEGHYTNYGYT

v_call: TRBV7-8
j_call: TRBJ2-7
d_call: -
cdr3_aa: ASSPRPVLPYEQY